This TCR beta chain was observed in a study of blood T cell repertoires in COVID-19 (dated by TCRdb to about 2020). Notes on the research overall: Samples from collaborators originated in the United States, Italy and Spain and spanned both the acute and convalescent phases of COVID-19. The material from the prospective study consisted of cDNA or gDNA derived from T cells, B-cell-depleted T cells, or PBMCs. Deeply sampled blood TCRbeta repertoires from subjects exposed to, actively infected with, or recovered from COVID-19 were included in the dataset. The repertoires were released in a freely available public database meant as a resource for research on the immune response to SARS-CoV-2. The samples were drawn from the first 160 participants of the ongoing ImmuneRACE study and from 1,254 subjects provided by 6 global collaborators. A de-identified subject ID, COVID-19 status, age in years and sex were almost always included in the sample metadata. Where available, HLA class I and class II types were taken from metadata supplied by the sample provider and were not determined by assay-based typing. Here is what the overall study found, with its caveats: How much clinical and demographic metadata was included differed by source and by participant, and the metadata was provided uncurated.

Concerning this clone: Which antigen it targets is not known. Per-nucleotide qualities are absent, and no much larger clonotype sits a single base away.

Each collaborating institution followed its own protocols to collect whole blood in K2EDTA tubes. For TCRbeta analysis, collaborators shipped samples in one of three forms: frozen whole blood, isolated PBMCs, or DNA extracted from either of those sample types. From the germline V gene (reference sequence), CDR1 is LGHDT and CDR2 is YNNKEL. The CDR3 spans 17 residues, from the cysteine through the phenylalanine. Only CDR3 DNA is held: 51 bases, read in frame from base 1. Compared with germline, V lacks 3 bases and J lacks 2 bases; bases without a gene match: 7. TCRbeta CDR3 regions were amplified from genomic DNA by means of the immunoSEQ Assay, a bias-controlled multiplex PCR. Per the source publication's procedure: Nucleated cell counts per sample were estimated from amplification of reference gene primers within the assay. To quantify the absolute abundance of each unique TCRbeta CDR3 rearrangement, sequence reads were collapsed and filtered. For each sample, productive Simpson clonality was calculated as the square root of Simpson's diversity index over productive rearrangements. TCRdb holds this immuneACCESS table with in-frame rearrangements only. Some clones are missing; in checked studies, unresolved V genes explain under half, and the rest has no known cause. V, J and clone size derive from that table, while D and trimming were established from the DNA sequence. The sample records a few hundred thousand clones, more than 75% of which are singletons. The leading ten clones occupy 3% of the sample.

Source material: peripheral blood. This TCR came from a human donor in a cohort sampled during active COVID-19. The sequence is built from TRBV3-1 (or the pseudogene TRBV3-2) and TRBJ2-3; 11 bases in between match TRBD2. The DNA sequence follows: TGTGCCAGCAGCCATTCTCGACTAGCGGGGTACACAGATACGCAGTATTTT. Translation gives CASSHSRLAGYTDTQYF.